Shown below are 18 T cell receptor beta chains from a single sample sequenced in a study of control samples from healthy donors and cancer patients. TCRdb keeps only in-frame clones here, not all; method: immunoSEQ multiplex PCR. Of around 75,000 clones in the sample, over 80% were seen once. Sequenced sample: blood. The receptor source for this set is a woman in her sixties or seventies in good health.

The chain uses TRBV19 and TRBJ2-1, with 8 positions matching TRBD2. The germline V gene encodes CDR1 LNHDA and CDR2 SQIVND (reference sequence). CDR3 size: 15 residues. The V and J ends lost 6 bases and 6 bases, in that order; junction bases with no gene match: 10. The CDR3 is CASSVSGSGPNEQFF. DNA for the CDR3: TGTGCCAGTAGCGTGAGCGGGAGTGGTCCCAATGAGCAGTTCTTC.

The chain recombines TRBV7-9 with TRBJ2-5; D gene ambiguous. The CDR3 covers 14 residues. Germline CDR1 and CDR2: SEHNR and FQNEAQ (reference sequence). The V end lost 1 base, the J end lost 4 bases, and 10 bases lay between the germline ends. CDR3 in DNA: TGTGCCAGCAGCTTAGTTCAGATTGGAGAGACCCAGTACTTC. It specifies CASSLVQIGETQYF.

The chain uses TRBV4-3 and TRBJ2-7, with 9 bases matching TRBD1. Germline V lookup: CDR1 LGHNA, CDR2 YSLEER. The junction had 8 bases not matched to a gene; V was cut back by 4 bases and J by 4 bases. The length of the CDR3 is 15 residues. The CDR3 sequence: CASSRGTGGSYEQYF. The CDR3 DNA sequence: TGCGCCAGCAGCCGAGGAACAGGGGGCAGTTACGAGCAGTACTTC.

The chain combines TRBV2 with TRBJ1-1; 11 bases align to TRBD1. Germline assignment: CDR1 SNHLY and CDR2 FYNNEI. The CDR3 is 13 residues long. J gave up 4 bases and V 7 bases, and 2 bases lay outside the gene matches. The CDR3 region is CASKDRGLTEAFF. DNA of the CDR3: TGTGCCAGCAAGGACAGGGGGCTCACTGAAGCTTTCTTT.

The chain joins TRBV18 to TRBJ1-1; D gene unclear. V was pared by 1 base and J by 0 bases, with 0 bases between. This CDR3 contains 12 residues. Per germline, CDR1 KGHSH and CDR2 LQKENI. The chain's CDR3 is CASSPLNTEAFF. The CDR3 DNA reads TGTGCCAGCTCACCACTGAACACTGAAGCTTTCTTT.

The V and J genes are TRBV24-1 and TRBJ1-5; D not resolved. The CDR3 runs to 15 residues. The germline CDR1 and CDR2 sequences are KGHDR and SFDVKD. V lost 3 bases to trimming and J lost 5 bases, with 13 bases between them. The CDR3: CATSDGPGVHQPQHF. The CDR3 coding sequence is TGTGCCACCAGTGATGGACCCGGGGTCCATCAGCCCCAGCATTTT.

The CDR3 loop is CASSSTGGRGGYTF. The CDR3 bases are TGTGCCAGCAGCTCTACAGGGGGCCGCGGTGGCTACACCTTC. The V and J genes are TRBV11-2 and TRBJ1-2; 9 bases match TRBD1. From germline, CDR1 is SGHAT and CDR2 FQNNGV. There are 14 residues in the CDR3. The J segment lost 7 bases and the V segment lost 4 bases, leaving 7 bases of the junction unmatched.

The rearrangement uses TRBV3-1 (or the pseudogene TRBV3-2) and TRBJ1-1, with 8 bases that match TRBD1. The CDR3 consists of 17 residues. V was clipped by 4 bases and J by 0 bases; unmatched bases: 10. Per germline, CDR1 LGHDT and CDR2 YNNKEL (reference sequence). The CDR3 DNA reads TGTGCCAGCAGCCCCGGACAGGGCAGGGGGATGAACACTGAAGCTTTCTTT. Amino acids: CASSPGQGRGMNTEAFF.

The gene calls are TRBV20-1 and TRBJ2-3, with 10 bases matching TRBD1. J lost 4 bases, V lost 6 bases, and 10 bases had no gene match. The CDR3 contains 15 residues. Germline CDR1 and CDR2: DFQATT and SNEGSKA (reference sequence). In nucleotides, the CDR3 is TGCAGTGCCAGTACCTGGGGACAGGGGTCAGATACGCAGTATTTT. This sequence encodes CSASTWGQGSDTQYF.

The V gene is TRBV3-1 (or the pseudogene TRBV3-2), the J gene TRBJ2-7; the match to TRBD2 covers 12 bases. CDR1 is LGHDT and CDR2 is YNNKEL in the germline V gene (reference sequence). Losses at the gene ends were 4 bases for V and 4 bases for J; bases not matched to a gene: 5. CDR3 size: 15 residues. The CDR3 DNA sequence: TGTGCCAGCAGCCGACTAGCGGGAGCTCAATACGAGCAGTACTTC. Translation gives CASSRLAGAQYEQYF.

The CDR3 nucleotides read TGTGCCAGTAGTGCACGGACAGGGGGCACCGGGGAGCTGTTTTTT. This sequence encodes CASSARTGGTGELFF. The chain joins TRBV19 to TRBJ2-2; 10 bases agree with TRBD1. In germline, CDR1 is LNHDA, CDR2 SQIVND (reference sequence). Trimming at V came to 5 bases and at J to 4 bases, leaving 4 bases not matched to a gene. The CDR3 sequence is 15 residues long.

Points on this clone: The germline gene is not matched at one end of the junction; a read error may be the cause. This rearrangement joins TRBV7-3 to TRBJ1-2, with TRBD1 matching over 8 bases. Germline CDR1 and CDR2: SGHTA and FQGTGA. The CDR3 sequence is 13 residues long. CDR3 DNA sequence: TGTGCCAGCAGCGGGGGACAGGAAAGTGGGACTTACTTC. Its protein product is CASSGGQESGTYF.

The chain carries TRBV2 and TRBJ2-1, with D possibly called TRBD1 or TRBD2 (5 bases each). This CDR3 contains 13 residues. V was shortened by 7 bases and J by 8 bases, with 15 bases between the two germline ends. From germline, CDR1 is SNHLY and CDR2 FYNNEI. In DNA, the CDR3 is TGTGCCAGCACCCAAGGGACGGCGGATGAGCAGTTCTTC. Translating it yields CASTQGTADEQFF.

J is TRBJ1-3 and V is TRBV11-1; no firm D call. This CDR3 has 16 residues. Trimming removed 2 bases from V and 1 base from J, with 12 bases in between. Germline V gene sequence: CDR1 SGHAT, CDR2 FQDESV (reference sequence). The CDR3 bases are TGTGCCAGCAGCTTAAACCAAGGATCATCTGGAAACACCATATATTTT. It is translated as CASSLNQGSSGNTIYF.

The chain has TRBV14 and TRBJ2-7; D is perhaps TRBD2 (5 bases). This CDR3 has 15 amino acids. Germline V gene sequence: CDR1 SGHDN, CDR2 FVKESK. The germline V and J ends were trimmed by 6 bases and 7 bases, with 22 bases remaining between them. For the CDR3, the DNA is TGTGCCAGCAGTCCAGGCCCATCCTCGAGGGAAGAGCAGTACTTC. Translation: CASSPGPSSREEQYF.

This chain joins TRBV7-9 and TRBJ1-6; TRBD1 is a possible D gene (5 bases). The CDR3 has 14 residues. The germline V and J ends were trimmed by 4 bases and 5 bases, with 9 bases remaining between them. Germline CDR1 reads SEHNR; CDR2 reads FQNEAQ (reference sequence). CDR3 region: CASSSQGDNSPLHF. The CDR3 bases are TGTGCCAGCAGCTCCCAGGGAGATAATTCACCCCTCCACTTT.

This sequence joins TRBV5-1 and TRBJ2-5; D may correspond to TRBD1 or TRBD2 (5 bases each). Germline lookup yields CDR1 SGHRS and CDR2 YFSETQ. CDR3 length equals 13 residues. Trimming pared 4 bases from V and 2 bases from J, leaving 9 bases between. The CDR3 region has the DNA TGCGCCAGCAGCGGGGGACCACAAGAGACCCAGTACTTC. Protein product: CASSGGPQETQYF.

This clone is a singleton in its sample. The rearrangement joins TRBV11-2 to TRBJ1-1; D is undetermined. Germline CDR1 and CDR2: SGHAT and FQNNGV. The V end lost 1 base, the J end lost 10 bases, and 13 bases lay between the germline ends. The CDR3 is 13 amino acids. This CDR3 is CASSLGGTGGAFF. The DNA for the CDR3 is TGTGCCAGCAGCTTAGGGGGTACGGGTGGAGCTTTCTTT.